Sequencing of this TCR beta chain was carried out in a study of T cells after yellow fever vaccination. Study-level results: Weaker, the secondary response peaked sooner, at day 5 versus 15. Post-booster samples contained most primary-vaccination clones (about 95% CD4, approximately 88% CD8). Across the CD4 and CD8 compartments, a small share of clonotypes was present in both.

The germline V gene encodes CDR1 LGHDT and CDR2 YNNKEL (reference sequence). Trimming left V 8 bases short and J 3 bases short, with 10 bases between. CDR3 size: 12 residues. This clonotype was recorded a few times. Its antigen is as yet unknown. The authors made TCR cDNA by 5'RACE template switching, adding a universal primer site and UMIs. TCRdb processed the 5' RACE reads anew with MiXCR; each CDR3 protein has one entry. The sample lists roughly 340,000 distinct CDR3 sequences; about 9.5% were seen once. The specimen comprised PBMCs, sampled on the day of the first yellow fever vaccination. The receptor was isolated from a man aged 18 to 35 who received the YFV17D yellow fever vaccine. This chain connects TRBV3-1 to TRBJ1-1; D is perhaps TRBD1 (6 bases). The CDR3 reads CASGRGDTEAFF. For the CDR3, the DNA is TGTGCCAGCGGTAGGGGGGACACTGAAGCTTTCTTT.